This T cell receptor beta chain was obtained from a study of human T cells and chemical hapten exposure. In the study overall: Alopecia areata, totalis and universalis patients, mostly female, were included.

It was the library that attached unique molecular identifiers to individual cDNA molecules. From the RACE reads, TCRdb called clonotypes with MiXCR, one entry per CDR3 protein. The data contain around 380,000 distinct CDR3 sequences, around 4.8% of them singletons. This clonotype has ten or more counts. Its target is not known. As to time point: patch test 1, 2 weeks after DPC sensitization. The treatment was: therapeutic diphenylcyclopropenone sensitization with weekly scalp DPC. The CDR3 runs 14 residues. The germline V gene encodes CDR1 LGHNA and CDR2 YSLEER. The V gene end was trimmed by 6 bases and the J gene end by 4 bases; junction bases not matched to a gene: 9. Overall study results and limits: PT1 expanded TCR numbers rose with patch test score.

The sample consisted of whole blood, taken in connection with sensitization to the hapten diphenylcyclopropenone (DPC). V is TRBV4-3 and J is TRBJ2-7; 7 bases agree with TRBD1. This clonotype was obtained from a woman between 50 and 59 years old with alopecia areata. Some clones in this sample may be carry-over from other donors' samples. The chain's CDR3 is CASSPDRVSYEQYF. CDR3 DNA: TGCGCCAGCAGTCCTGACAGGGTATCGTACGAGCAGTACTTC.